What follows are 32 T cell receptor beta chains derived from one specimen sequenced in a study of shared clonotypes between healthy human individuals. The data were produced by immunoSEQ multiplex PCR, yet TCRdb's version contains in-frame clones alone and is incomplete. The data contain some 500,000 clones, 90% to 96% of them singletons. Sequenced input: naive CD4+ T cells sorted from blood. Specified subset: CD45RA+ positively selected. These TCRs come from a woman aged 25 to 39 in good health.

Here the CDR3 DNA reads TGTGCCAGCAGTTTTTCTAGGGGCGGGGTTGGCAATCAGCCCCAGCATTTT. As protein: CASSFSRGGVGNQPQHF. V is TRBV28 and J is TRBJ1-5; the D gene is possibly TRBD1 (5 bases). With 3 bases removed from V and 2 bases from J, the gap between germline ends came to 17 bases. CDR1 and CDR2 from the germline V gene are MDHEN and SYDVKM. There are 17 residues in the CDR3.

This clone was observed once. The V and J genes are TRBV19 and TRBJ1-4; the match to TRBD1 covers 7 bases. V dropped 7 bases and J dropped 4; count of bases not matched to a gene: 9. The CDR3 extends over 15 amino acids. Germline CDR1 reads LNHDA; CDR2 reads SQIVND (reference sequence). The CDR3 sequence: CASTDPRGGNEKLFF. The CDR3 DNA reads as TGTGCCAGTACTGACCCCAGGGGGGGTAATGAAAAACTGTTTTTT.

The V gene is TRBV5-6, the J gene TRBJ1-3, with D possibly matching TRBD1 (6 bases). CDR1 and CDR2 from the germline V gene are SGHDT and YYEEEE. V gave up 6 bases and J gave up 5 bases, with 18 bases separating them. The CDR3 totals 15 residues. The CDR3 region is CASTNDGGSRNTIYF. The DNA for the CDR3 is TGTGCCAGCACCAACGACGGGGGCAGCCGAAACACCATATATTTT. The full variable domain, completed using reference TRBV5-6 and TRBJ1-3, is DAGVTQSPTHLIKTRGQQVTLRCSPKSGHDTVSWYQQALGQGPQFIFQYYEEEERQRGNFPDRFSGHQFPNYSSELNVNALLLGDSALYLCASTNDGGSRNTIYFGEGSWLTVV.

J is TRBJ2-1 and V is TRBV4-2, with 7 bases that match TRBD2. This CDR3 spans 17 amino acids. The trim removed 0 bases at V and 2 bases at J, leaving 7 bases unmatched. Germline lookup yields CDR1 LGHNA and CDR2 YNFKEQ. In DNA, the CDR3 is TGTGCCAGCAGCCAAGACGGAGCGGGATCCACCTACAATGAGCAGTTCTTC. Translated, it gives CASSQDGAGSTYNEQFF.

The gene calls are TRBV5-1 and TRBJ2-7; 11 bases agree with TRBD2. The CDR3 runs 15 residues. Germline trimming cut 2 bases from V and 7 bases from J; bases unmatched to any gene: 8. Germline CDR1 is SGHRS and CDR2 is YFSETQ. CDR3 in amino acids: CASSLIAGGPREQYF. As DNA, the CDR3 is TGCGCCAGCAGCTTAATAGCGGGAGGGCCCCGGGAGCAGTACTTC.

This chain links TRBV18 with TRBJ2-3; no firm D call. The germline gives CDR1 KGHSH, CDR2 LQKENI. There are 15 residues in the CDR3. Trimming took 3 bases from V and 1 from J, leaving 11 bases between them. CDR3 DNA sequence: TGTGCCAGCTCACCGGATCTTACTGGCACAGATACGCAGTATTTT. Protein sequence: CASSPDLTGTDTQYF.

To note about this clone: The junction departs from the called germline gene at one end, perhaps through a read error. The CDR3 bases are TGTGCCAGCAGCTTAATTAGGAACGCCGGGGAGCTGTTTTTT. The encoded protein is CASSLIRNAGELFF. The rearrangement links TRBV7-3 to TRBJ2-2; D is unresolved. There are 14 residues in the CDR3. Germline V gene lookup returns CDR1 SGHTA and CDR2 FQGTGA.

The J gene is TRBJ2-5, the V gene TRBV29-1; a weak D match, TRBD2 (6 bases). The V gene lost 4 bases and the J gene lost 3 bases, with 15 bases spanning the gap. CDR1 and CDR2 from the germline V gene are SQVTM and ANQGSEA. CDR3 length: 14 amino acids. The CDR3 DNA reads TGCAGCGTTGTGGTTAGCGGAGGGAAAGAGACCCAGTACTTC. Amino acids: CSVVVSGGKETQYF.

The J gene is TRBJ2-2, the V gene TRBV6-1; D perhaps matches TRBD1 (5 bases). The V end lost 5 bases, the J end lost 1 base, and 11 bases lay between the germline ends. This CDR3 is built from 15 residues. CDR1 MNHNS and CDR2 SASEGT come from the germline V gene. The CDR3 nucleotides read TGTGCCAGCAGTTCCGGTACAGGGAACACCGGGGAGCTGTTTTTT. It is translated as CASSSGTGNTGELFF.

This sequence joins TRBV4-1 and TRBJ1-3; D perhaps matches TRBD1 (5 bases). In germline, CDR1 is MGHRA, CDR2 YSYEKL. The CDR3 is 18 residues long. The ends were cut back, 3 bases at V and 0 bases at J, with 18 bases in the middle. The CDR3 protein is CASSHPGGAPSSGNTIYF. CDR3 sequence (DNA): TGCGCCAGCAGCCATCCAGGCGGGGCCCCTAGCTCTGGAAACACCATATATTTT.

J is TRBJ1-5 and V is TRBV28, with a weak D call TRBD1 (5 bases). Germline values: CDR1 MDHEN, CDR2 SYDVKM. The length of the CDR3 is 14 residues. The V end lost 7 bases, the J end lost 7 bases, and 17 bases lay between the germline ends. CDR3 bases: TGTGCCAGCACCTCGGGACTGAGTCGCCAGCCCCAGCATTTT. This gives the protein CASTSGLSRQPQHF.

The chain couples TRBV18 to TRBJ1-1; 12 bases are shared with TRBD1. The germline gives CDR1 KGHSH, CDR2 LQKENI. The length of the CDR3 is 17 residues. V lost 2 bases, J lost 2 bases, and 6 bases stayed unmatched. The CDR3 loop reads CASSPAGQGAGNTEAFF. The CDR3 DNA is TGTGCCAGCTCACCAGCGGGACAGGGGGCGGGAAACACTGAAGCTTTCTTT.

The J gene is TRBJ2-7, the V gene TRBV11-2; a possible D gene is TRBD2 (6 bases). V shed 7 bases and J shed 0 bases, with 16 bases lying between them. CDR3 size: 15 residues. Germline-derived CDR1 and CDR2 are SGHAT and FQNNGV. The CDR3 here is CASTRGAGSSYEQYF. In nucleotides, the CDR3 is TGTGCCAGCACTCGAGGGGCCGGGAGCTCCTACGAGCAGTACTTC.

This clone was seen just once. This chain links TRBV29-1 with TRBJ2-3; D not certain. Trimming left V 3 bases short and J 2 bases short, with 9 bases between. The CDR3 spans 13 residues. Looked up from germline, CDR1 is SQVTM and CDR2 is ANQGSEA. The CDR3: CSVDRQATDTQYF. CDR3 DNA: TGCAGCGTTGATCGTCAGGCCACAGATACGCAGTATTTT.

V is TRBV5-6 and J is TRBJ2-1; 7 bases are a match to TRBD1. CDR3 length: 14 amino acids. V lost 7 bases, J lost 3 bases, and 7 bases stayed unmatched. The V gene's germline CDR1 is SGHDT and CDR2 YYEEEE. The CDR3, as DNA: TGTGCCAGCTCAGCCGGGACAGTCTACAATGAGCAGTTCTTC. It codes for CASSAGTVYNEQFF.

The rearrangement joins TRBV7-2 to TRBJ1-4; 8 positions match TRBD1. This CDR3 is 13 amino acids long. The germline gives CDR1 SGHTA, CDR2 FQGNSA. The junction had 6 bases not matched to a gene; V was cut back by 8 bases and J by 7 bases. In DNA, the CDR3 is TGTGCCAGCGGAACAGGGGGTGTTGAAAAACTGTTTTTT. It is translated as CASGTGGVEKLFF.

CDR3 nucleotide sequence: TGTGCCAGCAGCCCATGGTGGGGCCCTGGGGCCAACGTCCTGACTTTC. This codes for CASSPWWGPGANVLTF. This chain connects TRBV5-4 to TRBJ2-6, with D possibly matching TRBD1 (5 bases). V was trimmed by 4 bases and J by 2 bases, leaving 13 bases between them. The CDR3 contains 16 residues. CDR1 and CDR2 from the germline V gene are SGHNT and YYREEE (reference sequence).

CDR3 residues: CASSATRGTGELFF. CDR3 coding DNA: TGTGCCAGCAGTGCTACCCGGGGAACCGGGGAGCTGTTTTTT. The rearrangement links TRBV2 to TRBJ2-2; tentatively, D is TRBD2 (5 bases). Trimming left V 4 bases short and J 5 bases short, with 11 bases between. This CDR3 has 14 amino acids. Germline V gene data show CDR1 as SNHLY and CDR2 as FYNNEI.

The rearrangement uses TRBV6-5 and TRBJ2-5; the match to TRBD1 covers 12 bases. The better agreement between TRBJ2-7 and the DNA end casts doubt on the J call. CDR1 MNHEY and CDR2 SVGAGI come from the germline V gene. This CDR3 is 15 amino acids long. The DNA of the CDR3 is TGTGCCAGCAGCCCGGGACAGGGGGCTATCGACGAGCAGTACTTC. Translated, it gives CASSPGQGAIDEQYF.

CDR3 nucleotide sequence: TGTGCCAGCAGCGGTTTCGACGAGCAGTACTTC. Its protein is CASSGFDEQYF. The rearrangement links TRBV11-2 to TRBJ2-7; D unresolved. The germline gives CDR1 SGHAT, CDR2 FQNNGV. CDR3 length: 11 amino acids. V was pared by 5 bases and J by 5 bases, with 7 bases between.

The table lists this clone with a few counts. The J gene is TRBJ2-1, the V gene TRBV7-2; no firm D call. The CDR3 is 11 residues long. CDR1 SGHTA and CDR2 FQGNSA come from the germline V gene. The germline V and J ends were trimmed by 2 bases and 5 bases, with 1 base remaining between them. CDR3 DNA sequence: TGTGCCAGCAGCTTACACAATGAGCAGTTCTTC. Amino acids: CASSLHNEQFF.

The count of this clone is one. The chain uses TRBV28 and TRBJ2-5, with 12 bases lining up with TRBD2. This CDR3 has 14 residues. The V gene's germline CDR1 is MDHEN and CDR2 SYDVKM. CDR3 sequence reads: CACLAGGPAETQYF. As DNA, the CDR3 is TGTGCATGTCTAGCGGGAGGGCCTGCAGAGACCCAGTACTTC.

The chain couples TRBV7-3 to TRBJ2-2; 7 nucleotides line up with TRBD2. This CDR3 spans 19 amino acids. Germline V gives CDR1 SGHTA, CDR2 FQGTGA. J was trimmed by 3 bases and V by 5 bases; bases with no gene match: 18. In DNA, the CDR3 is TGTGCCAGCAGCCCCCAGGTAGGCGGGAGTGGGTCATACACCGGGGAGCTGTTTTTT. Amino acids: CASSPQVGGSGSYTGELFF.

The chain employs TRBV5-1 and TRBJ2-1, with D maybe TRBD2 (6 bases). CDR1 SGHRS and CDR2 YFSETQ come from the germline V gene. The CDR3 loop spans 13 amino acids. V lost 0 bases, J lost 15 bases, and 16 bases lay in between. The chain's CDR3 is CASSLAAAGRRFF. CDR3 nucleotides: TGCGCCAGCAGCTTGGCGGCGGCGGGGCGAAGGTTCTTC. The full variable domain, rest sourced from reference TRBV5-1 and TRBJ2-1, is KAGVTQTPRYLIKTRGQQVTLSCSPISGHRSVSWYQQTPGQGLQFLFEYFSETQRNKGNFPGRFSGRQFSNSRSEMNVSTLELGDSALYLCASSLAAAGRRFFGPGTRLTVL.

For this clone: Additional DNA sequences in this sample encode the identical CDR3. This chain connects TRBV5-1 to TRBJ1-1; 8 bases match TRBD1. CDR1 is SGHRS, CDR2 YFSETQ, per germline. This CDR3 region has 15 residues. Trimming cost V 0 bases and J 2 bases; bases outside gene matches: 3. The CDR3 region is CASSLVGQGNTEAFF. The CDR3 bases are TGCGCCAGCAGCTTGGTTGGACAGGGAAACACTGAAGCTTTCTTT.

The chain recombines TRBV18 with TRBJ2-7; 8 nucleotides match TRBD1. CDR1 is KGHSH, CDR2 LQKENI, per germline. Trimming at V came to 3 bases and at J to 3 bases, leaving 4 bases not matched to a gene. This CDR3 has 14 residues. The CDR3 protein is CASSPMDRDYEQYF. The CDR3 DNA sequence: TGTGCCAGCTCACCCATGGACAGGGACTACGAGCAGTACTTC. Variable domain in full (rest from reference TRBV18 and TRBJ2-7): NAGVMQNPRHLVRRRGQEARLRCSPMKGHSHVYWYRQLPEEGLKFMVYLQKENIIDESGMPKERFSAEFPKEGPSILRIQQVVRGDSAAYFCASSPMDRDYEQYFGPGTRLTVT.

This chain connects TRBV10-3 to TRBJ2-7, with TRBD2 as a possible D gene (6 bases). The germline V gene encodes CDR1 ENHRY and CDR2 SYGVKD. V was pared by 10 bases and J by 5 bases, with 36 bases between. This CDR3 is 19 amino acids long. CDR3 protein: CATAGRWMRVRFFRDEQYF. Written as DNA, the CDR3 is TGTGCCACCGCGGGACGGTGGATGAGGGTTCGATTTTTCCGCGACGAGCAGTACTTC.

This chain uses TRBV2 with TRBJ2-3; D remains unclear. This CDR3 spans 13 amino acids. Deletions cut 3 bases from V and 7 bases from J, with 11 bases between. Germline CDR1 is SNHLY and CDR2 is FYNNEI. CDR3 DNA sequence: TGTGCCAGCAGTGACGAGACTTTAAATACGCAGTATTTT. It translates to CASSDETLNTQYF.

Comments on this clone: One end of the junction is discordant with germline, which a read error may explain. The CDR3 DNA sequence: TGTGCCAGCAGCGTAGCGGGATACTCCTACGAGCAGTACTTC. The encoded protein is CASSVAGYSYEQYF. This chain links TRBV7-9 with TRBJ2-7; 8 bases align to TRBD2. From germline, CDR1 is SEHNR and CDR2 FQNEAQ (reference sequence). This CDR3 spans 14 amino acids.

This clone was observed once. V gene TRBV10-2 combines with J gene TRBJ2-7, with 11 bases that match TRBD2. Germline assignment: CDR1 WSHSY and CDR2 SAAADI. Losses at the gene ends were 6 bases for V and 6 bases for J; bases not matched to a gene: 7. This CDR3 has 14 amino acids. CDR3: CASRISGRAGEQYF. Written as DNA, the CDR3 is TGCGCCAGCAGAATTAGCGGGAGGGCCGGCGAGCAGTACTTC.

This chain links TRBV7-2 with TRBJ2-1; TRBD2 matches at 9 bases. The J segment lost 9 bases and the V segment lost 5 bases, leaving 14 bases of the junction unmatched. CDR3 size: 16 residues. From germline, CDR1 is SGHTA and CDR2 FQGNSA. The CDR3, as DNA: TGTGCCAGCAGCCGGGGGGGGCTAGCGGGAAGGGTTGAGCAGTTCTTC. Translation gives CASSRGGLAGRVEQFF.

The V call is TRBV9, the J call TRBJ2-7; a weak D match, TRBD1 (5 bases). Germline-derived CDR1 and CDR2 are SGDLS and YYNGEE. The CDR3 runs to 15 residues. Trimming took off 0 bases at V and 1 base at J, with 11 bases between the two ends. CDR3 coding DNA: TGTGCCAGCAGCGTAGCTGGCGACAGATCCTACGAGCAGTACTTC. Encoded protein: CASSVAGDRSYEQYF.